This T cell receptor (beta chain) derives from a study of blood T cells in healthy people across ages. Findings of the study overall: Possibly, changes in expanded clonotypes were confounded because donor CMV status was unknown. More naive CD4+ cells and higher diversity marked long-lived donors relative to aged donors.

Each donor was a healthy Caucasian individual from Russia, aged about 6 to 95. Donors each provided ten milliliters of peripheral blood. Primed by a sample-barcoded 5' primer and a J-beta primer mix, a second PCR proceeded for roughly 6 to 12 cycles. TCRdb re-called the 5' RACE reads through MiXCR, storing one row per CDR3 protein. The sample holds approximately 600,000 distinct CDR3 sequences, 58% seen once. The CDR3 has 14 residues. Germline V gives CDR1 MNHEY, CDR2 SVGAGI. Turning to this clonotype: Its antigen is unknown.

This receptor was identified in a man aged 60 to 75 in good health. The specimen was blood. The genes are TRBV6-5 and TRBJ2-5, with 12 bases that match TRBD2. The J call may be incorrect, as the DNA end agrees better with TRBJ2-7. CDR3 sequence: CASSTRTSGDEQYF. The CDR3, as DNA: TGTGCCAGCAGCACGCGGACTAGCGGGGACGAGCAGTACTTC.